The clone carrying this T cell receptor (beta chain) occurred a few times. Antigen: not known. This record belongs to a study of response to subunit inactivated influenza vaccine. Study-wide results and caveats: That few new T cells are recruited by each seasonal influenza vaccination was the authors' suggestion.

V was shortened by 4 bases and J by 4 bases, with 14 bases between the two germline ends. This CDR3 is 14 amino acids long. CDR1 is SGHRS and CDR2 is YFSETQ in the germline V gene. In TCRdb, the RT-PCR reads were re-called with MiXCR into one record per CDR3 protein. The table records 700,000 to 900,000 distinct CDR3 sequences, approximately 22% of them present only once. The receptor was isolated from a man in his fifties or sixties who received an inactivated influenza vaccine. The chain recombines TRBV5-1 with TRBJ1-1, with D hard to call. The source was PBMCs from blood, collected 4 to 6 days after vaccination. This chain's CDR3 is CASSLSGSGTEAFF. The CDR3 coding sequence is TGCGCCAGCAGCCTTTCCGGGTCGGGCACTGAAGCTTTCTTT.